The 4 T cell receptor beta chains below come from one sample, sequenced in a study of cytomegalovirus exposure and HLA in healthy donors. Amplification used 60 Vbeta primers and 13 Jbeta primers. Generated by immunoSEQ multiplex PCR, the TCRdb table keeps only in-frame clones and is missing some. The data show roughly 76,000 clones, with just over 85% seen just once and 2% held by the top ten. Sample: PBMCs. The source is a woman in her thirties in good health and CMV-seronegative.

The table lists this clone with a count of one. This sequence joins TRBV7-3 and TRBJ2-1; TRBD2 matches 10 bases. The CDR3 extends over 13 amino acids. Germline lookup yields CDR1 SGHTA and CDR2 FQGTGA. The V gene end was trimmed by 5 bases and the J gene end by 15 bases; junction bases not matched to a gene: 10. This chain's CDR3 is CASSPWTSGEMFF. CDR3 nucleotide sequence: TGTGCCAGCAGCCCTTGGACTAGCGGCGAGATGTTCTTC.

V gene TRBV4-1 combines with J gene TRBJ2-7, with TRBD1 identical over 7 bases. The CDR3 sequence is 17 residues long. In germline, CDR1 is MGHRA, CDR2 YSYEKL. V lost 0 bases, J lost 3 bases, and 11 bases stayed unmatched. The CDR3 reads CASSQDRGRGSFYEQYF. The CDR3 DNA reads as TGCGCCAGCAGCCAAGATCGGGGCAGGGGGAGTTTCTACGAGCAGTACTTC.

The chain is built from TRBV5-1 and TRBJ1-2; the match to TRBD1 covers 8 bases. Trimming at V came to 4 bases and at J to 4 bases, leaving 9 bases not matched to a gene. The CDR3 runs to 15 residues. Germline assignment: CDR1 SGHRS and CDR2 YFSETQ. The CDR3 region has the DNA TGCGCCAGCAGCCAAAACTCAGGGGGCGGCTATGGCTACACCTTC. Its protein product is CASSQNSGGGYGYTF.

In DNA form, the CDR3 reads TGTGCCAGTAGTCCGGACCGGGAGGACCTCTACGAGCAGTACTTC. Amino acids: CASSPDREDLYEQYF. This chain joins TRBV19 and TRBJ2-7; 7 bases are shared with TRBD2. The V gene end was trimmed by 5 bases and the J gene end by 3 bases; junction bases not matched to a gene: 10. This CDR3 is 15 amino acids long. Germline V CDR1 and CDR2: LNHDA, SQIVND (reference sequence).